This is a list of T cell receptor beta chains from one sample in a study of OX40 agonist ivuxolimab in advanced cancers. Assay used: immunoSEQ multiplex PCR; TCRdb lists only in-frame clones, some missing. The repertoire holds around 17,000 clones, with over 80% as singletons. The material sequenced was CD4+ or CD8+ T cells sorted from blood, taken in a trial of the OX40 agonist ivuxolimab. The receptors come from an adult with an advanced solid tumor such as melanoma, head and neck, liver or kidney cancer. Both conserved end residues are part of each CDR3. The D gene is left open where the match is weak. A clone size is listed for some rows: how often the clone was seen (once, few, many), or a class if it is expanded.

>NA|TRBV6-1|once|14|TRBJ2-7
CASRVLAQSYEQYF
TGTGCCAGCAGAGTACTGGCGCAAAGCTACGAGCAGTACTTC
>TRBD2|TRBV7-3|NA|18|TRBJ2-3
CASTYRTSGRRCTDTQYF
TGTGCCAGCACCTACAGGACTAGCGGGAGGAGATGCACAGATACGCAGTATTTT
>NA|TRBV29-1|few|11|TRBJ1-1
CSIGGGTEAFF
TGCAGCATCGGTGGGGGCACTGAAGCTTTCTTT
>NA|TRBV6-5|NA|11|TRBJ2-7
CASSYGDEQYF
TGTGCCAGCAGTTACGGGGACGAGCAGTACTTC
>NA|TRBV10-3|once|13|TRBJ2-3
CAISDKGADTQYF
TGTGCCATCAGTGACAAGGGGGCAGATACGCAGTATTTT
>TRBD2|TRBV15|NA|14|TRBJ2-1
CATDTLASLNEQFF
TGTGCCACCGACACACTAGCGAGCCTCAATGAGCAGTTCTTC
>TRBD1|TRBV15|NA|15|TRBJ1-2
CATSPGQGDAYGYTF
TGTGCCACCAGCCCGGGACAGGGGGATGCCTATGGCTACACCTTC
>NA|TRBV15|NA|15|TRBJ1-3
CATSSRRNSGNTIYF
TGTGCCACAAGTTCCAGGCGGAACTCTGGAAACACCATATATTTT
>TRBD2|TRBV29-1|NA|15|TRBJ2-1
CSVDGGRALYNEQFF
TGCAGCGTTGATGGCGGGAGGGCTCTCTACAATGAGCAGTTCTTC
>NA|TRBV6-5|NA|15|TRBJ2-7
CASSYSFPDGYEQYF
TGTGCCAGCAGTTACTCTTTCCCGGACGGGTACGAGCAGTACTTC
>TRBD2|TRBV4-1|NA|16|TRBJ2-5
CASSQGLAGGQETQYF
TGCGCCAGCAGCCAAGGGCTAGCGGGAGGCCAAGAGACCCAGTACTTC
>NA|TRBV11-3|NA|14|TRBJ1-5
CASSLHSSNQPQHF
TGTGCCAGCAGCTTACATTCAAGCAATCAGCCCCAGCATTTT
>NA|TRBV9|NA|15|TRBJ2-5
CASSVGQLPWETQYF
TGTGCCAGCAGCGTAGGACAGCTCCCCTGGGAGACCCAGTACTTC
>TRBD2|TRBV9|NA|15|TRBJ2-1
CASSSSGRSYNEQFF
TGTGCCAGCAGCTCCAGCGGGAGGTCCTACAATGAGCAGTTCTTC
>NA|TRBV7-6|NA|15|TRBJ1-1
CASSPDVTLNTEAFF
TGTGCCAGCAGCCCAGATGTTACCTTGAACACTGAAGCTTTCTTT
>NA|TRBV6-6|NA|13|TRBJ2-1
CASSSTNRDEQFF
TGTGCCAGCAGTTCCACAAACAGGGATGAGCAGTTCTTC
>NA|TRBV4-3|NA|15|TRBJ2-5
CASSQGDSMGETQYF
TGCGCCAGCAGCCAAGGGGACTCCATGGGGGAGACCCAGTACTTC
>NA|TRBV5-1|NA|14|TRBJ2-1
CASSLGLNEYEQFF
TGCGCCAGCAGCTTGGGACTAAATGAGTATGAGCAGTTCTTC
>NA|TRBV29-1|medium-sized|9|TRBJ1-1
CSVGPEAFF
TGCAGCGTTGGACCTGAAGCTTTCTTT
>TRBD2|TRBV9|NA|17|TRBJ2-3
CASSARTSTSGTDTQYF
TGTGCCAGCAGCGCCAGGACTTCGACTAGCGGCACAGATACGCAGTATTTT
>NA|TRBV15|NA|16|TRBJ2-4
CATSRESGLAKNIQYF
TGTGCCACCAGCAGAGAGAGCGGGCTAGCCAAAAACATTCAGTACTTC
>NA|TRBV7-9|NA|12|TRBJ2-2
CASSLGTGELFF
TGTGCCAGCAGCTTAGGTACCGGGGAGCTGTTTTTT
>NA|TRBV27|NA|14|TRBJ2-1
CASSEGKIYNEQFF
TGTGCCAGCAGTGAAGGGAAGATTTACAATGAGCAGTTCTTC
>NA|TRBV7-2|NA|12|TRBJ2-7
CASSAADYEQYF
TGTGCCAGCAGCGCAGCGGACTACGAGCAGTACTTC
>NA|TRBV10-3|NA|11|TRBJ2-7
CAISEVYEQYF
TGTGCCATCAGTGAGGTATACGAGCAGTACTTC
>TRBD2|TRBV4-1|NA|16|TRBJ2-1
CTSSQDSLAGGYEQFF
TGCACCAGCAGCCAAGATTCACTAGCGGGAGGCTATGAGCAGTTCTTC
>NA|TRBV9|NA|15|TRBJ1-1
CASSEEGIMNTEAFF
TGTGCCAGCAGCGAAGAGGGAATTATGAACACTGAAGCTTTCTTT
>NA|TRBV28|NA|13|TRBJ2-7
CASSLGSSYEQYF
TGTGCCAGCAGTTTGGGCAGCTCCTACGAGCAGTACTTC
>TRBD1|TRBV5-1|NA|14|TRBJ2-7
CASSLNRGAYEQYF
TGCGCCAGCAGCTTGAACAGGGGGGCCTACGAGCAGTACTTC
>TRBD1|TRBV28|NA|15|TRBJ2-7
CASSLYRGGSYEQYF
TGTGCCAGCAGTTTATACAGGGGTGGGTCGTACGAGCAGTACTTC
>TRBD2|TRBV4-1|NA|15|TRBJ2-1
CASSRASGSYNEQFF
TGCGCCAGCAGCCGAGCTAGCGGGAGTTACAATGAGCAGTTCTTC
>NA|TRBV13|NA|16|TRBJ2-3
CASSLRSIRRTDTQYF
TGTGCCAGCAGCCTAAGGTCCATACGTCGCACAGATACGCAGTATTTT
>NA|TRBV28|NA|15|TRBJ2-3
CASSPYEGRTDTQYF
TGTGCCAGCAGCCCCTATGAGGGGCGCACAGATACGCAGTATTTT
>NA|TRBV7-9|NA|18|TRBJ1-5
CASSLAWQGMGSNQPQHF
TGTGCCAGCAGCTTAGCTTGGCAGGGGATGGGTAGCAATCAGCCCCAGCATTTT
>TRBD2|TRBV6-5|NA|15|TRBJ2-2
CASSYSGLYTGELFF
TGTGCCAGCAGTTACTCGGGACTATACACCGGGGAGCTGTTTTTT
>NA|TRBV6-1|NA|11|TRBJ1-4
CAGGIWEKLFF
TGTGCCGGGGGAATATGGGAAAAACTGTTTTTT
>TRBD2|TRBV4-3|NA|15|TRBJ2-1
CASSQGASGYNEQFF
TGCGCCAGCAGCCAAGGAGCTAGCGGCTACAATGAGCAGTTCTTC
>NA|TRBV6-5|NA|13|TRBJ2-7
CASSYGHLYEQYF
TGTGCCAGCAGTTACGGACACCTCTACGAGCAGTACTTC
>TRBD1|TRBV10-3|NA|13|TRBJ2-7
CAISVEGAHEQYF
TGTGCCATCAGTGTTGAGGGGGCCCACGAGCAGTACTTC
>TRBD2|TRBV6-5|NA|13|TRBJ2-1
CASWSSGSVGQFF
TGTGCCAGCTGGTCTAGCGGGAGTGTGGGGCAGTTCTTC
>TRBD1|TRBV28|NA|18|TRBJ2-3
CASSTRRTGESSTDTQYF
TGTGCCAGCTCGACACGTCGGACAGGGGAAAGCTCCACAGATACGCAGTATTTT
>TRBD2|TRBV5-1|NA|15|TRBJ2-7
CASSMTSGRAYEQYF
TGCGCCAGCAGCATGACTAGCGGGAGGGCCTACGAGCAGTACTTC
>NA|TRBV5-4|NA|16|TRBJ1-5
CASSPIDEGGNQPQHF
TGTGCCAGCAGCCCCATCGACGAAGGAGGCAATCAGCCCCAGCATTTT
>TRBD1|TRBV19|NA|13|TRBJ2-7
CATEGGTGAEQYF
TGTGCCACCGAGGGGGGGACAGGGGCCGAGCAGTACTTC
>NA|TRBV11-1|NA|13|TRBJ2-5
CASEGPWGETQYF
TGTGCCAGCGAAGGCCCCTGGGGAGAGACCCAGTACTTC